This T cell receptor beta chain was observed in a study of cytomegalovirus exposure and HLA in healthy donors. After removal of 3 bases from V and 0 bases from J, the junction contained 10 bases not matched to a gene. Germline CDR1 is MRHNA and CDR2 is SNTAGT. The CDR3 has 17 amino acids. Participants comprised healthy donors of bone marrow. This clone was seen just once. Amplification used 60 Vbeta primers and 13 Jbeta primers. The data were produced by immunoSEQ multiplex PCR, yet TCRdb's version contains in-frame clones alone and is incomplete. The data show some 150,000 clones, approximately 64% seen once.

This receptor was taken from a woman aged 35 to 49 in good health and CMV-seronegative. This sequence joins TRBV6-4 and TRBJ1-2; 7 nucleotides line up with TRBD1. The sample taken for sequencing was PBMCs. In nucleotides, the CDR3 is TGTGCCAGCAGTGAGATCGGACAGGATGGATCTAACTATGGCTACACCTTC. Its translation: CASSEIGQDGSNYGYTF.